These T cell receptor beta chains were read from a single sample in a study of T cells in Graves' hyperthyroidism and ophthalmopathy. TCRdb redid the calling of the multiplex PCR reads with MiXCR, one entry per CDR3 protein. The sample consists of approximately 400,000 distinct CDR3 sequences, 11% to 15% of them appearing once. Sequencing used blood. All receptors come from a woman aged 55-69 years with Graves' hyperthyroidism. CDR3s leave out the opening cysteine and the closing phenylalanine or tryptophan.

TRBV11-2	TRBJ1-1	ASSLVDTEAF
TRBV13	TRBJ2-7	ASSPGLRPVSYEQY
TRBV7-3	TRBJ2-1	ASSTQTGREQF
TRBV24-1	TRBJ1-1	ATSDLMKGEAF
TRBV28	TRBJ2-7	ASTFQDGSYEQY
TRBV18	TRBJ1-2	ASSGSYGYT
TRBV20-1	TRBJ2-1	SARLAGGSEQF
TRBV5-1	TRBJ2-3	ASSPTGEGDTQY
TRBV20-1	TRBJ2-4	SARDAQGGDIQY
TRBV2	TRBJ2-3	ASSSGRQQSTQY
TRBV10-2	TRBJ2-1	ASKDTGTGNNEQF
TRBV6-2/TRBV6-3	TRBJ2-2	ASSARLAGYPGELF
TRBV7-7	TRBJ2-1	ASSVNLYNEQF
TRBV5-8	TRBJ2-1	ASSLTQGNEQF
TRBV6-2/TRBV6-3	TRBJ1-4	ASSFGTLEKLF
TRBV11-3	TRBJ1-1	ASSVTGLEAF
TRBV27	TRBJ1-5	ASSLGWGNQPQH
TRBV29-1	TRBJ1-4	SVSPGQGGNEKLF
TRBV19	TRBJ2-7	ASSMWTGGFDEQY
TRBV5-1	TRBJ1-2	ASRRISRDRGLHGYT
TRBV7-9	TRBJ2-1	ASSLPGGDREKNEQF
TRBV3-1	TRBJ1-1	ASSQDPGARGNTEAF
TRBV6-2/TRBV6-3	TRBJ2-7	ASSYSRTPTYEQY
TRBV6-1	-	ASSTIAGPATGQF
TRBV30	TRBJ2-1	AWSVSDEQF
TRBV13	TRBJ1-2	ASNTRGRGQDGYGYT
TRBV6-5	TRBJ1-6	VSSYERIRSPLH
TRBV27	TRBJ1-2	ASSFRTGGEINYGYT
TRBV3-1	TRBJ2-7	ASSQDLYGWDYEQY